This T cell receptor (beta chain) was captured by sequencing in a study of T cell repertoires in ileal Crohn's disease (dated by TCRdb to between 2018 and 2021). For context, the study as a whole: At the time of surgery, roughly 34% of patients were active smokers, and the median duration of disease was about 8.5 years. Endoscopic postoperative recurrence was defined by a Rutgeerts score above i0. Roughly half of the patients were given postoperative therapy, with approximately 18 on anti-TNF agents and under 13 on thiopurines. A prospective multicentre cohort supplied the 50 or so Crohn's disease patients whose TCR repertoires were analysed. A total of about 170 mucosal samples from approximately 57 patients were sequenced, collected from several sites on the surgical specimen and at postoperative endoscopy. The study ran alongside a multicentre cohort designed to identify predictors of early endoscopic recurrence after ileocolonic resection. Every patient underwent surgery because of a complication, which was stricturing disease in roughly 61% and penetrating disease in around 40%. M0 samples were biopsies from the inflamed portion of the ileum in the surgical resection specimen. For commercial TCRB immunosequencing, around 0.5 micrograms of biopsy DNA were submitted for each sample. Findings and caveats that apply to the study as a whole: Compared with CD4 T cells, sorted CD8 T cells held more high-frequency clones, which suggests that the mucosal expansions were mostly CD8. Mucosal CD4 and CD8 T cells were sorted and sequenced only in a subgroup of patients, whose size was not stated. A significantly higher proportion of clonal expansions was observed in active smokers at surgery than in non-smokers (25.9% vs 17.9%, p=0.02). Endoscopic recurrence was linked to a higher percentage of high-frequency clones at surgery, and recurrence occurred in every patient whose clonality exceeded 26.8% (18/57).

Only a few counts were recorded for this clone. It lacks a known antigen. Per-base quality was not reported, and no clone a single base away is much larger than it. CDR3 length: 14 amino acids, cysteine to phenylalanine. Kept here is only the CDR3 DNA, which spans 42 bases and is read in frame from base 1. In the germline V gene, CDR1 corresponds to SGHAT and CDR2 to FQNNGV. Germline trimming amounts to 1 base on V and 6 bases on J, with 0 as the count of junction bases outside the gene matches. Per the publication, the time point label means: inflamed ileum from the surgical specimen. Adults with ileal or ileocolonic Crohn's disease and an indication for ileocolonic resection were eligible for inclusion. Whole ileal mucosal biopsies were stored frozen at -80°C before DNA extraction. Genomic DNA was extracted from frozen whole biopsies with a TRizol-based method and quantified on a NanoDrop 2000 spectrophotometer.

The method behind the library was the immunoSEQ multiplex PCR assay. Adaptive Biotechnology amplified CDR3 regions from genomic DNA with a two-step multiplex PCR that controlled for amplification bias. Primers covering every V and J gene segment were used in the first PCR, while barcodes and Illumina adapters were added in the second PCR. An Illumina instrument was used to sequence the CDR3 libraries. Processing in the source paper ran as follows. Analysis combined the vendor-provided pipelines with custom analysis of raw data in R/Bioconductor under R version 3.3.0. Clonality, which ranges from 0 to 1, was calculated as the inverse of the normalised Shannon entropy across all productive clones. The repertoire share taken up by the top 100 clones defined high-frequency clones, and only clones that passed a 95% confidence test were kept. The Simpson index measured repertoire diversity, and the Morisita-Horn index measured overlap between samples. Here the immuneACCESS table is served through TCRdb, limited to in-frame sequences with V and J called. Missing clones are a known gap in these copies; in checked studies unresolved V genes cover under half, and the rest lacks a known reason. D and trimming come from the DNA, and the V and J calls and clone size come from that table. In this sample the table shows 7,400 or so clones, approximately 85% of which occur a single time. Jointly, the top ten make up approximately 11% of the sample.

The V and J segments used are TRBV11-2 and TRBJ1-6, and TRBD1 matches 7 of the central bases. The sequence came from an adult with Crohn's disease. Material: ileal tissue. The CDR3 has the sequence CASSLGQGNSPLHF. Here is the DNA: TGTGCCAGCAGCTTAGGACAGGGTAATTCACCCCTCCACTTT.